These 28 T cell receptor beta chains originate from one sample sequenced in a study of blood T cell repertoires in COVID-19. Clones were sequenced by immunoSEQ multiplex PCR, and TCRdb holds only the in-frame ones, with some missing. The sample holds more than 250,000 clones; nearly 85% are singletons and the top ten take approximately 9%. Sequenced: peripheral blood. The source is a human donor in a cohort sampled during active COVID-19.

This clone was recorded a few times. The chain couples TRBV6-4 to TRBJ2-3; perhaps TRBD1 as D (6 bases). CDR3 length equals 15 residues. Between the trimmed V and J ends, which lost 3 bases and 0 bases, there was a span of 10 bases. Germline V CDR1 and CDR2: MRHNA, SNTAGT. In DNA, the CDR3 is TGTGCCAGCAGTGATGGGACAACTAGCACAGATACGCAGTATTTT. This gives the protein CASSDGTTSTDTQYF.

The chain carries TRBV10-1 and TRBJ2-2; 8 bases align to TRBD1. V dropped 4 bases and J dropped 4; count of bases not matched to a gene: 11. CDR3 size: 17 residues. Looked up from germline, CDR1 is WNHNN and CDR2 is SYGVQD (reference sequence). The DNA of the CDR3 is TGCGCCAGCAGTGTCGGCAGGGGGCACGTAAGCACCGGGGAGCTGTTTTTT. It is translated as CASSVGRGHVSTGELFF.

This clone was counted only a few times. The CDR3, as DNA: TGTGCCAGTAGTGACAGACCAAACACTGAAGCTTTCTTT. Protein product: CASSDRPNTEAFF. The rearrangement links TRBV19 to TRBJ1-1; D possibly corresponds to TRBD1 (5 bases). Germline V CDR1 and CDR2: LNHDA, SQIVND (reference sequence). The V gene lost 5 bases and the J gene lost 2 bases, with 9 bases spanning the gap. CDR3 length: 13 residues.

The chain has TRBV11-2 and TRBJ2-5; 8 bases are a match to TRBD1. Germline CDR1 is SGHAT and CDR2 is FQNNGV. The CDR3 has 16 amino acids. V shed 4 bases, J shed 4 bases, and the junction held 11 bases outside the gene matches. The CDR3 sequence: CASSSGQGAVLETQYF. In nucleotides, the CDR3 is TGTGCCAGCAGCTCCGGGCAGGGGGCAGTATTAGAGACCCAGTACTTC.

This clone was found a few times. The rearrangement uses TRBV24-1 and TRBJ1-1, with D perhaps TRBD1 (5 bases). Between the trimmed V and J ends, which lost 9 bases and 3 bases, there was a span of 13 bases. Germline V gives CDR1 KGHDR, CDR2 SFDVKD. The CDR3 extends over 13 amino acids. The CDR3 sequence: CATPRLRDTEAFF. Here the CDR3 DNA reads TGTGCCACCCCCCGACTCAGGGACACTGAAGCTTTCTTT.

V usage is TRBV19 and J usage is TRBJ2-7, with D possibly matching TRBD1 (5 bases). V was cut by 5 bases and J by 0 bases, with 20 bases left in between. Germline V gene lookup returns CDR1 LNHDA and CDR2 SQIVND (reference sequence). The CDR3 consists of 17 residues. Here the CDR3 reads CASSPFLIRQSSYEQYF. The CDR3 nucleotides are TGTGCCAGTAGTCCGTTCCTTATTCGACAGAGCTCCTACGAGCAGTACTTC. Filled out from reference TRBV19 and TRBJ2-7, the complete variable domain reads DGGITQSPKYLFRKEGQNVTLSCEQNLNHDAMYWYRQDPGQGLRLIYYSQIVNDFQKGDIAEGYSVSREKKESFPLTVTSAQKNPTAFYLCASSPFLIRQSSYEQYFGPGTRLTVT.

Only one count was recorded for this clone. This chain's CDR3 is CASSYFPAGGGETQYF. In DNA, the CDR3 is TGTGCCAGCAGTTACTTCCCAGCGGGGGGCGGGGAGACCCAGTACTTC. The chain carries TRBV6-2 or TRBV6-3 and TRBJ2-5, with 9 bases aligning to TRBD2. J gave up 5 bases and V 1 base, and 8 bases lay outside the gene matches. The CDR3 consists of 16 residues. Germline V gene data show CDR1 as MNHEY and CDR2 as SVGEGT.

V gene TRBV20-1 combines with J gene TRBJ1-6, with D possibly being TRBD1 (5 bases). The germline V gene encodes CDR1 DFQATT and CDR2 SNEGSKA (reference sequence). Trimming removed 3 bases from V and 6 bases from J, with 9 bases in between. The CDR3 contains 13 residues. The CDR3 loop is CSASVDSNSPLHF. In DNA form, the CDR3 reads TGCAGTGCTAGTGTCGACAGTAATTCACCCCTCCACTTT.

This clone appeared once. The chain carries TRBV28 and TRBJ1-1; no clear D. Trimming shortened V by 2 bases and J by 3 bases, and 4 bases separated the two germline ends. Germline V gene sequence: CDR1 MDHEN, CDR2 SYDVKM. The CDR3 is 12 residues long. For the CDR3, the DNA is TGTGCCAGCAGTTTAGGGCACACTGAAGCTTTCTTT. The encoded protein is CASSLGHTEAFF. Filled out from reference TRBV28 and TRBJ1-1, the complete variable domain reads DVKVTQSSRYLVKRTGEKVFLECVQDMDHENMFWYRQDPGLGLRLIYFSYDVKMKEKGDIPEGYSVSREKKERFSLILESASTNQTSMYLCASSLGHTEAFFGQGTRLTVV.

This chain uses TRBV28 with TRBJ1-4; D is possibly TRBD1 (6 bases). The CDR3 length is 16 residues. The V end lost 4 bases, the J end lost 2 bases, and 14 bases lay between the germline ends. In germline, CDR1 is MDHEN, CDR2 SYDVKM. The CDR3 DNA reads as TGTGCCAGCAGTTCTCCATGGGGGCTCACTAATGAAAAACTGTTTTTT. It codes for CASSSPWGLTNEKLFF.

This clone appeared a single time. The rearrangement joins TRBV6-5 to TRBJ2-1, with D hard to call. CDR1 and CDR2 (germline): MNHEY, SVGAGI. V gave up 3 bases and J gave up 4 bases, with 4 bases separating them. This CDR3 region has 12 residues. CDR3 loop: CASSYKYNEQFF. The CDR3 bases are TGTGCCAGCAGTTATAAATACAATGAGCAGTTCTTC.

The rearrangement joins TRBV2 to TRBJ1-1; 9 bases align to TRBD1. The V gene end was trimmed by 5 bases and the J gene end by 11 bases; junction bases not matched to a gene: 9. CDR1 and CDR2 from the germline V gene are SNHLY and FYNNEI. The CDR3 consists of 13 residues. The CDR3 region has the DNA TGTGCCAGCAGTTCCGGGACAGGGAGGTTGGCTTTCTTT. This encodes CASSSGTGRLAFF.

This CDR3 is CASSPEAPRGNQPQHF. In nucleotides, the CDR3 is TGCGCCAGCAGCCCAGAGGCCCCGAGAGGGAATCAGCCCCAGCATTTT. V gene TRBV5-1 combines with J gene TRBJ1-5; no clear D. The CDR3 contains 16 residues. Looked up from germline, CDR1 is SGHRS and CDR2 is YFSETQ. Trimming pared 4 bases from V and 4 bases from J, leaving 18 bases between.

The chain joins TRBV28 to TRBJ2-2; 7 bases map to TRBD1. The CDR3 extends over 16 amino acids. From germline, CDR1 is MDHEN and CDR2 SYDVKM. Germline trimming cut 1 base from V and 5 bases from J; bases unmatched to any gene: 7. The CDR3 DNA reads as TGTGCCAGCAGTTTATACTGGGACAGTGATACCGGGGAGCTGTTTTTT. Translation gives CASSLYWDSDTGELFF. The full variable domain, with the rest looked up from reference TRBV28 and TRBJ2-2, is DVKVTQSSRYLVKRTGEKVFLECVQDMDHENMFWYRQDPGLGLRLIYFSYDVKMKEKGDIPEGYSVSREKKERFSLILESASTNQTSMYLCASSLYWDSDTGELFFGEGSRLTVL.

V gene TRBV5-1 combines with J gene TRBJ2-1, with TRBD2 matching over 11 bases. Trimming at V came to 0 bases and at J to 4 bases, leaving 3 bases not matched to a gene. Looked up from germline, CDR1 is SGHRS and CDR2 is YFSETQ. The CDR3 sequence is 16 residues long. The CDR3, as DNA: TGCGCCAGCAGCTTGGCCGGGACTAGCGGTTACAATGAGCAGTTCTTC. It yields the protein CASSLAGTSGYNEQFF. Variable domain in full (rest from reference TRBV5-1 and TRBJ2-1): KAGVTQTPRYLIKTRGQQVTLSCSPISGHRSVSWYQQTPGQGLQFLFEYFSETQRNKGNFPGRFSGRQFSNSRSEMNVSTLELGDSALYLCASSLAGTSGYNEQFFGPGTRLTVL.

V gene TRBV19 combines with J gene TRBJ1-1; TRBD1 might be the D (5 bases). Germline CDR1 LNHDA, CDR2 SQIVND (reference sequence). V lost 6 bases to trimming and J lost 9 bases, with 17 bases between them. The CDR3 runs 13 residues. CDR3 bases: TGTGCCAGTAGCCCGCAGGACGGGGGGAAAGCTTTCTTT. Translation gives CASSPQDGGKAFF. Variable domain in full (rest from reference TRBV19 and TRBJ1-1): DGGITQSPKYLFRKEGQNVTLSCEQNLNHDAMYWYRQDPGQGLRLIYYSQIVNDFQKGDIAEGYSVSREKKESFPLTVTSAQKNPTAFYLCASSPQDGGKAFFGQGTRLTVV.

The V and J genes are TRBV6-9 and TRBJ2-1; D may be TRBD1 (6 bases). The V end was cut by 5 bases, the J end by 4 bases, with 36 bases between. Germline V gene sequence: CDR1 MNHGY, CDR2 SVAAGI. This CDR3 spans 22 amino acids. CDR3 in amino acids: CASSHSDRFQYKLLREYNEQFF. CDR3 sequence (DNA): TGTGCCAGCAGTCACTCAGACAGGTTTCAATATAAACTACTACGCGAATACAATGAGCAGTTCTTC.

This chain uses TRBV7-2 with TRBJ2-5; 9 nucleotides line up with TRBD1. The CDR3 length is 15 residues. Germline V gene lookup returns CDR1 SGHTA and CDR2 FQGNSA. The V and J ends lost 8 bases and 5 bases, in that order; junction bases with no gene match: 12. The CDR3 loop is CASSTGQGLRETQYF. CDR3 sequence (DNA): TGTGCCAGCTCAACCGGACAGGGGTTACGGGAGACCCAGTACTTC.

V usage is TRBV4-3 and J usage is TRBJ2-7, with TRBD2 identical over 13 bases. V shed 1 base, J shed 3 bases, and the junction held 3 bases outside the gene matches. Germline assignment: CDR1 LGHNA and CDR2 YSLEER. The CDR3 loop spans 16 amino acids. The CDR3 region has the DNA TGCGCCAGCAGCCAAGGGACTAGCGGGGGTATCTACGAGCAGTACTTC. Its protein is CASSQGTSGGIYEQYF.

The chain combines TRBV5-4 with TRBJ2-5, with 10 bases aligning to TRBD1. There are 15 residues in the CDR3. V lost 3 bases and J lost 5; bases outside the gene matches: 7. The germline gives CDR1 SGHNT, CDR2 YYREEE (reference sequence). The CDR3 protein is CASSSRDRGGETQYF. CDR3 bases: TGTGCCAGCAGCTCCCGGGACAGGGGAGGGGAGACCCAGTACTTC.

Worth noting for this clone: The junction shows a germline mismatch at one end, possibly a read error. The chain links TRBV7-7 to TRBJ2-5; perhaps TRBD2 as D (6 bases). The CDR3 extends over 16 amino acids. CDR1 and CDR2 from the germline V gene are SSHAT and FNYEAQ (reference sequence). The CDR3 here is CASSLASAGNWETQYF. Here the CDR3 DNA reads TGTGCTAGCAGCTTAGCGTCCGCGGGGAACTGGGAGACCCAGTACTTC.

This chain links TRBV11-1 with TRBJ2-3, with D maybe TRBD2 (6 bases). The germline CDR1 and CDR2 sequences are SGHAT and FQDESV (reference sequence). The CDR3 has 13 residues. V lost 6 bases and J lost 10, with 17 bases in between. CDR3 residues: CASRGTRVGPQYF. The CDR3 DNA reads TGTGCCAGCAGGGGGACTCGGGTCGGTCCGCAGTATTTT.

This chain connects TRBV5-4 to TRBJ1-2, with 8 bases aligning to TRBD1. The CDR3 is 13 residues long. V dropped 4 bases and J dropped 6; count of bases not matched to a gene: 5. The germline CDR1 and CDR2 sequences are SGHNT and YYREEE (reference sequence). CDR3 sequence reads: CASSIQGEHGYTF. The CDR3 bases are TGTGCCAGCAGCATACAGGGGGAGCATGGCTACACCTTC.

The chain carries TRBV7-2 and TRBJ1-4, with no clear D. CDR3 length: 14 amino acids. Germline CDR1 SGHTA, CDR2 FQGNSA. The V end lost 2 bases, the J end lost 11 bases, and 15 bases lay between the germline ends. Written as DNA, the CDR3 is TGTGCCAGCAGCTTATCGGGGAAGGCGCGGAAACTGTTTTTT. Translation: CASSLSGKARKLFF.

This clone was seen more than once but under ten times. The chain combines TRBV21-1 with TRBJ1-2; the table's D call, TRBD1, has no DNA check behind it. TRBV21-1 is described as a pseudogene. This CDR3 has 16 residues. The DNA of the CDR3 is TGTGCCAGCAGCCCCCCTGCGGGCAGGGGTTCGGCTGGCTACACCTTC. Translating it yields CASSPPAGRGSAGYTF.

There are a few counts of this clone. V gene TRBV2 combines with J gene TRBJ2-1, with 15 bases identical to TRBD2. The CDR3 totals 18 residues. Germline V gene data show CDR1 as SNHLY and CDR2 as FYNNEI. The V segment lost 6 bases and the J segment 0 bases; nucleotides outside the gene matches: 6. DNA of the CDR3: TGTGCCAGCAGAGGGACTAGCGGGAGGCGAAGCTCCTACAATGAGCAGTTCTTC. This encodes CASRGTSGRRSSYNEQFF.

The V and J genes are TRBV11-2 and TRBJ2-7; no clear D gene. Trimming stripped 1 base from V and 3 bases from J, with 10 bases between. Germline V gene sequence: CDR1 SGHAT, CDR2 FQNNGV. CDR3 length equals 14 residues. CDR3: CASSLVYSNYEQYF. In DNA form, the CDR3 reads TGTGCCAGCAGCTTAGTCTACTCCAACTACGAGCAGTACTTC.

The CDR3, as DNA: TGTGCCAGCAGCTTAGGCGGCCGTCCAGTGAACACTGAAGCTTTCTTT. Amino acid sequence: CASSLGGRPVNTEAFF. This chain links TRBV11-1 with TRBJ1-1; D gene uncertain. The CDR3 length is 16 residues. V lost 1 base and J 0 bases, leaving 12 bases between the germline ends. Germline CDR1 is SGHAT and CDR2 is FQDESV (reference sequence). Complete variable domain (other parts from reference TRBV11-1 and TRBJ1-1): EAEVAQSPRYKITEKSQAVAFWCDPISGHATLYWYRQILGQGPELLVQFQDESVVDDSQLPKDRFSAERLKGVDSTLKIQPAELGDSAMYLCASSLGGRPVNTEAFFGQGTRLTVV.